This entry lists 10 T cell receptor beta chains sequenced from one sample in a study of sequential checkpoint blockade in melanoma. Libraries were prepared by immunoSEQ multiplex PCR; TCRdb keeps only in-frame clonotypes and omits some of them. The table records 10,000 to 15,000 clones, approximately 76% of them present only once. As for treatment: randomized to nivolumab then ipilimumab (arm A) or the reverse (arm B). Sequenced material: CD8+ T cells sorted from blood (inferred from file names), taken from a patient given nivolumab and ipilimumab in sequence. Every receptor here comes from a human patient with melanoma. Some clones in this sample may be carry-over from other donors' samples.

This clone was recorded a few times. The CDR3 DNA is TGTGCCAGCAGTTACTCCCCAGGCGGAGGGTCACCCCTCCACTTT. Translation: CASSYSPGGGSPLHF. V is TRBV6-5 and J is TRBJ1-6; D uncertain. Trimming cost V 0 bases and J 10 bases, with 13 bases left between them. The CDR3 totals 15 residues. CDR1 and CDR2 (germline): MNHEY, SVGAGI.

With regard to this clone: The final CDR3 position lacks the conserved phenylalanine or tryptophan, pointing to a likely read error. V usage is TRBV28 and J usage is TRBJ1-2; D ambiguous. Trimming took off 4 bases at V and 2 bases at J, with 5 bases between the two ends. The CDR3 length is 12 residues. Germline values: CDR1 MDHEN, CDR2 SYDVKM. The CDR3 spells CASSSVNYGYTL. CDR3 bases: TGTGCCAGCAGTTCCGTAAACTATGGCTACACCCTC.

The chain recombines TRBV15 with TRBJ2-5; TRBD1 might be the D (6 bases). This CDR3 is built from 13 residues. V dropped 3 bases and J dropped 3 bases, with 8 bases sitting between them. Germline values: CDR1 LNHNV, CDR2 YYDKDF (reference sequence). In DNA, the CDR3 is TGTGCCACCAGCAGCGGGGACAAAGAGACCCAGTACTTC. Translating it yields CATSSGDKETQYF. Based on the CDR3 plus reference TRBV15 and TRBJ2-5, the full variable domain is DAMVIQNPRYQVTQFGKPVTLSCSQTLNHNVMYWYQQKSSQAPKLLFHYYDKDFNNEADTPDNFQSRRPNTSFCFLDIRSPGLGDTAMYLCATSSGDKETQYFGPGTRLLVL.

The chain recombines TRBV6-6 with TRBJ1-4; TRBD1 matches 7 bases. Germline V gene sequence: CDR1 MNHNY, CDR2 SVGAGI (reference sequence). CDR3 size: 12 residues. V lost 4 bases, J lost 7 bases, and 0 bases stayed unmatched. The CDR3 DNA is TGTGCCAGCAGTTCAGGGGGTGAAAAACTGTTTTTT. It translates to CASSSGGEKLFF.

This clone has more than one count but fewer than ten. The chain combines TRBV19 with TRBJ1-2; 8 bases align to TRBD1. This CDR3 has 14 amino acids. Looked up from germline, CDR1 is LNHDA and CDR2 is SQIVND (reference sequence). Unmatched junction bases numbered 3, after V lost 4 bases and J lost 2 bases. The CDR3 nucleotides are TGTGCCAGTAGTACCCGGGACAGGAACTATGGCTACACCTTC. Residues: CASSTRDRNYGYTF.

The J gene is TRBJ2-5, the V gene TRBV27; 7 bases are a match to TRBD2. CDR3 size: 13 residues. Germline trimming cut 6 bases from V and 4 bases from J; bases unmatched to any gene: 5. Germline-derived CDR1 and CDR2 are MNHEY and SMNVEV (reference sequence). The CDR3 region has the DNA TGTGCCAGCAGAACTAGCGTGGGAGAGACCCAGTACTTC. Protein sequence: CASRTSVGETQYF.

The chain is built from TRBV27 and TRBJ2-5, with 9 bases aligning to TRBD1. The tail of the sequence fits TRBJ2-7 better, so the J call may be wrong. The germline V gene encodes CDR1 MNHEY and CDR2 SMNVEV (reference sequence). The length of the CDR3 is 14 residues. In DNA form, the CDR3 reads TGTGCCAGCAGTCAGCGACAGGGGGAATACGAGCAGTACTTC. This translates into CASSQRQGEYEQYF.

The rearrangement uses TRBV27 and TRBJ2-1; 13 nucleotides line up with TRBD2. Germline CDR1 and CDR2: MNHEY and SMNVEV (reference sequence). Trimming at V came to 6 bases and at J to 10 bases, leaving 6 bases not matched to a gene. This CDR3 contains 14 residues. The CDR3 bases are TGTGCCAGCAGCCCGGGACTAGCGGGGTGGGAGCAGTTCTTC. It specifies CASSPGLAGWEQFF.

The chain has TRBV5-4 and TRBJ2-5; the match to TRBD1 covers 8 bases. V gave up 4 bases and J gave up 4 bases; unmatched junction bases: 9. The germline CDR1 and CDR2 sequences are SGHNT and YYREEE (reference sequence). This CDR3 spans 15 amino acids. The CDR3 spells CASSQTGEVGETQYF. As DNA, the CDR3 is TGTGCCAGCAGCCAGACAGGGGAGGTCGGAGAGACCCAGTACTTC. The full variable domain, with the rest looked up from reference TRBV5-4 and TRBJ2-5, is ETGVTQSPTHLIKTRGQQVTLRCSSQSGHNTVSWYQQALGQGPQFIFQYYREEENGRGNFPPRFSGLQFPNYSSELNVNALELDDSALYLCASSQTGEVGETQYFGPGTRLLVL.

The genes are TRBV11-2 and TRBJ2-7, with D perhaps TRBD2 (5 bases). Germline assignment: CDR1 SGHAT and CDR2 FQNNGV. V was clipped by 1 base and J by 7 bases, with 14 bases between them. CDR3 length: 14 amino acids. CDR3 protein: CASSLGSGLREQYF. The CDR3 nucleotides read TGTGCCAGCAGCTTAGGCTCTGGACTGAGAGAGCAGTACTTC.